In its sample, the clone carrying this T cell receptor beta chain was seen many times. The sample comes from a study of T cell repertoires in cytomegalovirus infection. MiXCR, run by TCRdb on the reads, gives a single entry per CDR3 protein. The sample records roughly 230,000 distinct CDR3 sequences, 9% to 15% being singletons. CDR1 SGHTA and CDR2 FQGNSA come from the germline V gene. This CDR3 contains 14 residues. V lost 7 bases to trimming and J lost 8 bases, with 18 bases between them. J is TRBJ1-5 and V is TRBV7-2; D call uncertain. The sequencing input was PBMCs. The TCR originated in a human donor in good health (CMV status not recorded). Some clones in this sample may be carry-over from other donors' samples. CDR3 in amino acids: CASTPEGSVEPQHF. CDR3 bases: TGTGCCAGCACCCCGGAAGGTTCCGTCGAGCCCCAGCATTTT.